Listed below are T cell receptor beta chains from one sample, sequenced in a study of cytotoxic CD8 clonotypes in ibrutinib-treated CLL. This table comes from immunoSEQ multiplex PCR, and its TCRdb copy is limited to in-frame clones, with some not included. Seen here are 250,000 to 350,000 clones, roughly 76% observed once, and the top ten hold about 5.3%. This specimen was PBMCs, taken at disease progression, from a patient treated with ibrutinib. The receptor set was obtained from a human donor with chronic lymphocytic leukemia. Both conserved end residues are part of each CDR3. D genes are given only for firm matches. The listing skips clone size in some rows; elsewhere it reads once, few, many or a size class.

V gene	D gene	J gene	clone size	CDR3 DNA	CDR3 protein
TRBV18	.	TRBJ2-5	.	TGTGCCAGCTCACCAAGCCCGGGTTCAGAGACCCAGTACTTC	CASSPSPGSETQYF
TRBV7-8	.	TRBJ1-1	.	TGTGCCAGCAGCTCCTACAGGGAGAAGAACACTGAAGCTTTCTTT	CASSSYREKNTEAFF
TRBV29-1	.	TRBJ2-7	.	TGCAGCGTTGAATTTGCGGCCGACTACGAGCAGTACTTC	CSVEFAADYEQYF
TRBV6-5	.	TRBJ1-5	few	TGTGCCAGCAGCATTGACCGGGATAGCAATCAGCCCCAGCATTTT	CASSIDRDSNQPQHF
TRBV4-2	.	TRBJ2-5	.	TGTGCCAGCAGCCAAGATAGCCTAGCGAGAGTCCCATCTAAAGAGACCCAGTACTTC	CASSQDSLARVPSKETQYF
TRBV2	.	TRBJ2-4	.	TGTGCCAGCAGTGAACGGGCCCTCGTGGCTATTCAGTACTTC	CASSERALVAIQYF
TRBV6-1	.	TRBJ1-1	.	TGTGCCAGCAGTGAATTTCTGACAGCGAACACTGAAGCTTTCTTT	CASSEFLTANTEAFF
TRBV10-1	TRBD2	TRBJ2-3	.	TGCGCCAGCTCTCTAGCGGGGAGCACAGATACGCAGTATTTT	CASSLAGSTDTQYF
TRBV6-1	.	TRBJ1-1	.	TGTGCCAGCAGTGAATGGAAGGTATTTACTGAAGCTTTCTTT	CASSEWKVFTEAFF
TRBV7-6	.	TRBJ2-3	few	TGTGCCAGCAGTAGGGTCTGGGGCCGCGCAGATACGCAGTATTTT	CASSRVWGRADTQYF
TRBV6-5	.	TRBJ1-1	.	TGTGCCAGCAGTCGAAGGGCTTACATGAACACTGAAGCTTTCTTT	CASSRRAYMNTEAFF
TRBV18	.	TRBJ1-2	few	TGTGCCAGCTCCCGCGACCCTGGCCATGGCTACACCTTC	CASSRDPGHGYTF
TRBV6-5	.	TRBJ1-2	.	TGTGCCAGCAGTTACTCGGCGGGGACCTATGGCTACACCTTC	CASSYSAGTYGYTF
TRBV6-5	.	TRBJ2-6	.	TGTGCCAGCAGTTCCTGGACGGGAGGGGCCAACGTCCTGACTTTC	CASSSWTGGANVLTF
TRBV6-1	.	TRBJ2-2	.	TGTGCCAGCAGTGAGAGTCAAGGGACCGGGGAGCTGTTTTTT	CASSESQGTGELFF
TRBV7-2	.	TRBJ2-7	.	TGTGCCAGCAGCTTCGGACAGGGAGGGTCCGTCGAGCAGTACTTC	CASSFGQGGSVEQYF
TRBV7-9	TRBD1	TRBJ1-5	.	TGTGCCAGCAGCTTAACAGGGGCTCAGCCCCAGCATTTT	CASSLTGAQPQHF
TRBV7-6	.	TRBJ2-3	.	TGTGCCAGCAGCCCCGGGTGGGATAGCACAGATACGCAGTATTTT	CASSPGWDSTDTQYF
TRBV5-1	.	TRBJ1-1	.	TGCGCCAGCAGCTTACTCGGGACCGAGAACACTGAAGCTTTCTTT	CASSLLGTENTEAFF
TRBV28	.	TRBJ2-5	.	TGTGCCAGCAGTTTATGGGGAGAGGGAGAGACCCAGTACTTC	CASSLWGEGETQYF
TRBV11-2	TRBD2	TRBJ2-2	.	TGTGCCAGCAGCTCGAGGGAGGGCGGCACCGGGGAGCTGTTTTTT	CASSSREGGTGELFF
TRBV7-9	.	TRBJ1-6	few	TGTGCCAGCAGCCTATGGGCTACACCCCTCCACTTT	CASSLWATPLHF
TRBV7-3	TRBD2	TRBJ2-3	.	TGTGCCAGCGGGGACGGGAGGAGGGGCACAGATACGCAGTATTTT	CASGDGRRGTDTQYF
TRBV28	TRBD1	TRBJ1-5	.	TGTGCCAGCGACAGGGGGTATTATAGCAATCAGCCCCAGCATTTT	CASDRGYYSNQPQHF
TRBV19	.	TRBJ2-5	.	TGTGCCAGTAGTCCCACAGGAGAAGAGACCCAGTACTTC	CASSPTGEETQYF
TRBV7-6	.	TRBJ2-3	.	TGTGCCAGCAGCCCCGAATGGGGGGGCGGTCCGGGCACAGATACGCAGTATTTT	CASSPEWGGGPGTDTQYF
TRBV28	TRBD2	TRBJ2-7	.	TGTGCCAGCAGTTTCCGACGGGAGGAACTCGACTACGAGCAGTACTTC	CASSFRREELDYEQYF
TRBV19	.	TRBJ1-2	few	TGTGCCAGTAGTATAACCCCGGGCCATGGCTACACCTTC	CASSITPGHGYTF
TRBV4-2	.	TRBJ1-3	few	TGTGCCAGCAGCCAAGGGGAGTTTGGAAACACCATATATTTT	CASSQGEFGNTIYF
TRBV7-2	.	TRBJ2-5	.	TGTGCCAGCAGCCGACGGGGACTGGCCCCCGAGACCCAGTACTTC	CASSRRGLAPETQYF
TRBV5-4	.	TRBJ1-5	.	TGTGCCAGCAGCGACGGGCTGGGTCAGCCCCAGCATTTT	CASSDGLGQPQHF
TRBV2	TRBD1	TRBJ2-6	.	TGTGCCAGCAGCCCAGGGGGCTCTGGGGCCAACGTCCTGACTTTC	CASSPGGSGANVLTF
TRBV6-5	.	TRBJ2-5	.	TGTGCCAGCTGTGTTGGGTTCCGGTCCCAAGAGACCCAGTACTTC	CASCVGFRSQETQYF
TRBV5-1	.	TRBJ2-7	.	TGCGCCAGCAGCTTGTCGGGCGGCTCCTACGAGCAGTACTTC	CASSLSGGSYEQYF
TRBV25-1	.	TRBJ2-5	once	TGTGCCAGCAGTGAATCGCCTAGCGACCCCCAAGAGACCCAGTACTTC	CASSESPSDPQETQYF
TRBV5-1	TRBD1	TRBJ2-5	once	TGCGCCAGCAGCTACGAGACAGGGGGCGAGGAGACCCAGTACTTC	CASSYETGGEETQYF
TRBV4-1	.	TRBJ1-5	few	TGCGCCAGCAGCCAAGATCGGGGAGGCCAGCCCCAGCATTTT	CASSQDRGGQPQHF
TRBV6-6	.	TRBJ1-3	.	TGTGCCAGCAGCCGAAACAGGGCTGGAAACACCATATATTTT	CASSRNRAGNTIYF
TRBV7-2	TRBD2	TRBJ2-3	.	TGTGCCAGCAGCTCACCACCCGGGACTAGCGGGAGGGTTGATACGCAGTATTTT	CASSSPPGTSGRVDTQYF
TRBV19	TRBD1	TRBJ2-7	.	TGTGCCAGTAGTCCCGGGACAGGTTTCCTTTACGAGCAGTACTTC	CASSPGTGFLYEQYF
TRBV27	.	TRBJ2-4	few	TGTGCCAGCAGTTTAGGCATTCAGTACTTC	CASSLGIQYF
TRBV29-1	.	TRBJ1-2	.	TGCAGCGTTGAAGTAGACAGAAACTATGGCTACACCTTC	CSVEVDRNYGYTF
TRBV9	.	TRBJ2-6	.	TGTGCCAGCAGCGTTGTGGGGGCGCCAGGGGCCAACGTCCTGACTTTC	CASSVVGAPGANVLTF
TRBV6-6	.	TRBJ1-2	.	TGTGCCAGCAGTTACTCGACAGAGTATGGCTACACCTTC	CASSYSTEYGYTF
TRBV4-1	.	TRBJ1-5	.	TGCGCCAGCAGCCAAGATGCGCTGGGGAGCAATCAGCCCCAGCATTTT	CASSQDALGSNQPQHF
TRBV29-1	TRBD1	TRBJ1-2	.	TGCAGCGTGGGGACAGGGCATGGCTACACCTTC	CSVGTGHGYTF
TRBV6-6	.	TRBJ2-3	.	TGTGCCAGCAGTTACTTACCCCCTGGCAGGGCAGATACGCAGTATTTT	CASSYLPPGRADTQYF
TRBV29-1	.	TRBJ2-7	.	TGCAGCGTGGATGGGGGGTCCTACTCCTACGAGCAGTACTTC	CSVDGGSYSYEQYF